The present T cell receptor beta chain was sequenced within a study of blood T cell repertoires in COVID-19. Study-wide context: The United States, Italy and Spain were the sources of the acute and convalescent COVID-19 samples. T cells, B-cell-depleted T cells, or PBMCs supplied cDNA or gDNA.

Authors' analysis steps: The authors estimated nucleated cell counts from reference gene primer amplification. This table comes from immunoSEQ multiplex PCR, and its TCRdb copy is limited to in-frame clones, with some not included. V, J and clone size are those of that table, while D and trimming were read from the DNA. The table records under 300,000 clones, 84% of them present only once. This clone was seen a few times. Trimming left V 1 base short and J 0 bases short, with 13 bases between. The CDR3 is 16 residues long. CDR1 is SGHAT, CDR2 FQNNGV, per germline. The receptor was isolated from a woman in her thirties or forties who had recovered from COVID-19. V is TRBV11-2 and J is TRBJ2-7; D unresolved. Sample: peripheral blood. The CDR3 nucleotides are TGTGCCAGCAGCTTAGGTTGGCGAACAGTCTCCTACGAGCAGTACTTC. Encoded protein: CASSLGWRTVSYEQYF.